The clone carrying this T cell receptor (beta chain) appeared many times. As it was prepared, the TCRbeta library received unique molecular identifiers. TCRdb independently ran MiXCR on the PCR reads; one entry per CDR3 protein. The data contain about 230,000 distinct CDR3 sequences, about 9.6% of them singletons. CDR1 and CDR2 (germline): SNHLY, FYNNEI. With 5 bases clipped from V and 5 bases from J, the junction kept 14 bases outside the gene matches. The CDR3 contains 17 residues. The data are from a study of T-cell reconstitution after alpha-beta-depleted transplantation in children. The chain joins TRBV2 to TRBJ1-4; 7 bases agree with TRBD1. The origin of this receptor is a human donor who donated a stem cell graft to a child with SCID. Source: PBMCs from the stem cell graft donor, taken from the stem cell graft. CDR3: CASSLQPLGQANEKLFF. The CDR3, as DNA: TGTGCCAGCAGTTTACAACCCCTTGGACAGGCGAATGAAAAACTGTTTTTT. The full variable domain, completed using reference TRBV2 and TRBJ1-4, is EPEVTQTPSHQVTQMGQEVILRCVPISNHLYFYWYRQILGQKVEFLVSFYNNEISEKSEIFDDQFSVERPDGSNFTLKIRSTKLEDSAMYFCASSLQPLGQANEKLFFGSGTQLSVL.